This T cell receptor (beta chain) was captured by sequencing in a study of shared clonotypes between healthy human individuals. Broader study findings: The genetic and exposure-history diversity represented was limited by few donors.

Generated by immunoSEQ multiplex PCR, the TCRdb table keeps only in-frame clones and is missing some. The sample holds about 470,000 clones, about 85% seen once. The donors, all of them Caucasian adults, lived in Nashville, Tennessee. The germline V gene has CDR1 SEHNR and CDR2 FQNEAQ (reference sequence). The CDR3 is 15 residues long. As concerns this clone: Its antigen is not identified.

The receptor's source is a woman aged 40 to 55 in good health. Some clones in this sample may be carry-over from other donors' samples. Source material: PBMCs. The chain joins TRBV7-9 to TRBJ2-5, with D perhaps assigned TRBD1 or TRBD2 (5 bases each). The J call is uncertain, as TRBJ2-7 better fits the DNA end. The DNA of the CDR3 is TGTGCCAGCAGCTTAGATGTGCAGGGAGCCTACGAGCAGTACTTC. Its translation: CASSLDVQGAYEQYF.